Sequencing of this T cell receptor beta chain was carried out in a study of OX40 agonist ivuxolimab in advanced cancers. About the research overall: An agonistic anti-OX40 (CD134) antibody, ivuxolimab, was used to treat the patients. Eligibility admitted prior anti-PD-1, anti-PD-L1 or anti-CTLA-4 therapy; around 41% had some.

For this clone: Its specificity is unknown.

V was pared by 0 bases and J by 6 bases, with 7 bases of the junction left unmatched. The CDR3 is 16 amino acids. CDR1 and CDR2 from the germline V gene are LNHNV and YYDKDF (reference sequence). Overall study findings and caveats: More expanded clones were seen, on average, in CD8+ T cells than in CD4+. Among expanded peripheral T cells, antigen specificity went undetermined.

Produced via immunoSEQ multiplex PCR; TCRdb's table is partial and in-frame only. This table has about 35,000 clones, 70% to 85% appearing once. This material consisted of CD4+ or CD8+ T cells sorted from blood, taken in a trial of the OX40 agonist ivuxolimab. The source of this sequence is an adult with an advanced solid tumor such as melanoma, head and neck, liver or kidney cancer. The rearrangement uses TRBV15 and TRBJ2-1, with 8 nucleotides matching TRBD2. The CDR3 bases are TGTGCCACCAGCAGAGATCTCGGCGGGGGGCCCAATGAGCAGTTCTTC. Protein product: CATSRDLGGGPNEQFF.